Listed below are T cell receptor beta chains from one sample, sequenced in a study of T cell changes during pregnancy in multiple sclerosis. TCRdb's copy holds only in-frame clones and misses some; the assay was immunoSEQ multiplex PCR. Of 40,000 to 45,000 clones listed, 80% to 90% were seen once; the top ten hold around 0.51%. Sequenced material: CD4+ T cells from peripheral blood mononuclear cells, taken in the first trimester of pregnancy. The origin of the receptors is a female donor with multiple sclerosis, enrolled in a pregnancy study. Both conserved end residues are part of each CDR3. A D gene is named only where the DNA matches it firmly. Only part of the rows carry a size: once, few, many, or a class if the clone is expanded.

j_call | v_call | clone_size | d_call | cdr3_aa | cdr3_nt
TRBJ2-5 | TRBV19 | NA | NA | CASSVITGTETQYF | TGTGCCAGTAGTGTAATCACGGGAACAGAGACCCAGTACTTC
TRBJ1-1 | TRBV30 | medium-sized | NA | CAWSVILPAGWHTEAFF | TGTGCCTGGAGTGTTATTCTCCCGGCAGGGTGGCACACTGAAGCTTTCTTT
TRBJ2-3 | TRBV4-3 | NA | TRBD2 | CASSSREGGSTDTQYF | TGCGCCAGCAGCTCTCGGGAGGGGGGGAGCACAGATACGCAGTATTTT
TRBJ1-2 | TRBV7-9 | NA | NA | CASSKTEAYGYTF | TGTGCCAGCAGCAAGACAGAAGCCTATGGCTACACCTTC
TRBJ1-2 | TRBV2 | NA | TRBD1 | CASGSPGQGHHGYTF | TGTGCCAGCGGCTCACCGGGACAGGGACATCATGGCTACACCTTC
TRBJ1-2 | TRBV28 | NA | NA | CASSILPSNYGYTF | TGTGCCAGCAGCATCTTACCCAGTAACTATGGCTACACCTTC
TRBJ1-2 | TRBV5-1 | NA | NA | CASSNPDSPYGYTF | TGCGCCAGCAGCAATCCGGACAGTCCCTATGGCTACACCTTC
TRBJ1-5 | TRBV27 | NA | NA | CASSLYLANDTNQPQHF | TGTGCCAGCAGTTTATATTTGGCAAATGATACCAATCAGCCCCAGCATTTT
TRBJ1-4 | TRBV5-6 | NA | TRBD1 | CASSFGTGANEKLFF | TGTGCCAGCAGCTTCGGGACAGGGGCAAATGAAAAACTGTTTTTT
TRBJ2-1 | TRBV6-5 | NA | NA | CASSRSMSSYNEQFF | TGTGCCAGCAGTCGTTCGATGAGCTCCTACAATGAGCAGTTCTTC
TRBJ2-7 | TRBV2 | NA | TRBD1 | CASIIPGQGHFISYEQYF | TGTGCCAGCATTATTCCGGGACAGGGGCACTTTATCTCCTACGAGCAGTACTTC
TRBJ2-6 | TRBV2 | few | TRBD1 | CASSGTSGTGIVLTF | TGTGCCAGCAGCGGTACAAGCGGGACAGGGATAGTCTTGACTTTC